This T cell receptor beta chain stems from a study of blood T cell repertoires in COVID-19. For the study at large: COVID-19 samples, acute and convalescent, were from the United States, Italy and Spain. Sample material is recorded as cDNA or gDNA derived from T cells, B-cell-depleted T cells, or PBMCs.

Per the authors' pipeline: By means of reference gene primer amplification, nucleated cell counts were estimated. Repertoires were generated with immunoSEQ multiplex PCR, while TCRdb's copy carries only in-frame clones and drops some. Clone size and V and J calls were adopted from that table, with D and trimming inferred from the DNA. Of 150,000 to 200,000 clones listed, over 80% are singletons. The germline CDR1 and CDR2 sequences are LNHDA and SQIVND (reference sequence). The V and J ends lost 4 bases and 3 bases, in that order; junction bases with no gene match: 4. This CDR3 region has 14 residues. This clone has more than one count but fewer than ten.

Sequencing used peripheral blood. The chain joins TRBV19 to TRBJ1-2; 8 nucleotides line up with TRBD1. The TCR sequence derives from a woman aged 55-70 years who had recovered from COVID-19. In DNA, the CDR3 is TGTGCCAGTAGTAAGGGACAGGCGTACTATGGCTACACCTTC. It encodes CASSKGQAYYGYTF. The variable domain in full, completed from reference TRBV19 and TRBJ1-2, reads DGGITQSPKYLFRKEGQNVTLSCEQNLNHDAMYWYRQDPGQGLRLIYYSQIVNDFQKGDIAEGYSVSREKKESFPLTVTSAQKNPTAFYLCASSKGQAYYGYTFGSGTRLTVV.